This TCR beta chain stems from a study of cytomegalovirus exposure and HLA in healthy donors. V lost 7 bases and J lost 10; bases outside the gene matches: 8. This CDR3 region has 12 residues. Per germline, CDR1 SQVTM and CDR2 ANQGSEA. As concerns this clone: Its antigen remains unknown.

Study-level points and caveats: In vitro checks showed that a few CMV-associated chains really do target CMV antigens. An analysis that was carried out later associated some 17,000 TCR beta sequences with HLA alleles at 0.05 false discovery rate. TCR beta chain V- and J-gene trimming was linked, in a later analysis, to a missense variant in DCLRE1C.

Amplification used 60 Vbeta primers and 13 Jbeta primers. Libraries were prepared by immunoSEQ multiplex PCR; TCRdb keeps only in-frame clonotypes and omits some of them. The table shows 85,000 to 100,000 clones, with about 75% occurring only once. The chain uses TRBV29-1 and TRBJ2-1, with TRBD1 identical over 9 bases. The TCR was taken from a man aged 40-49 years in good health and CMV-seropositive. The specimen sequenced was PBMCs. In DNA form, the CDR3 reads TGCAGCGCCCGGGACAGGGTAGGCGAGCAGTTCTTC. Protein sequence: CSARDRVGEQFF.